This T cell receptor (beta chain) was obtained from a study of blood T cell repertoires in COVID-19. Background on the study: Acute-phase and convalescent COVID-19 samples originated in the United States, Italy and Spain. Nucleic acid was either cDNA or gDNA, and it came from T cells, B-cell-depleted T cells, or PBMCs.

Original processing notes: Researchers report that nucleated cell counts were estimated from reference gene primer amplification. Only in-frame clones appear in the TCRdb table, and some are missing; sequencing was by immunoSEQ multiplex PCR. V and J calls and clone size are as listed in that table; D and trimming were resolved from the DNA. Found here are about 170,000 clones, around 82% of them singletons; the top ten hold under 3%. V dropped 6 bases and J dropped 5; count of bases not matched to a gene: 6. This CDR3 has 13 amino acids. The rearrangement uses TRBV12-3 or TRBV12-4 and TRBJ2-5; 7 positions match TRBD2. The sample comprised peripheral blood. The clonotype originates from a human donor with acute or convalescent COVID-19. The donor label of this sample is uncertain. In DNA, the CDR3 is TGTGCCAGCAGCGCGGGGGTGGGGGAGACCCAGTACTTC. Translated: CASSAGVGETQYF.